This T cell receptor (beta chain) was identified during a study of cytomegalovirus exposure and HLA in healthy donors. Study findings and constraints: The dataset shows that most TCR sequences were rare, while some public TCRs occurred in many donors. HLA allele associations emerged for about 16,000 TCR beta sequences in a later analysis, at 0.05 false discovery rate. Later on, a genetic analysis was performed. It linked a missense variant in DCLRE1C with V- and J-gene trimming of TCR beta.

As to this clone: The antigen remains unidentified. The sample holds other DNA sequences that translate to the same CDR3.

V was pared by 5 bases and J by 2 bases, with 4 bases of the junction left unmatched. This CDR3 region has 14 residues. The V gene's germline CDR1 is MNHEY and CDR2 SMNVEV (reference sequence). Researchers ran the PCR with 60 Vbeta and 13 Jbeta primers. TCRdb's copy holds only in-frame clones and misses some; the assay was immunoSEQ multiplex PCR. The sample has approximately 260,000 clones, roughly 86% seen once. Nominal health characterized the donors when sampled, though unrecorded immune exposures were likely. The V and J genes are TRBV27 and TRBJ2-7; 9 nucleotides line up with TRBD1. The TCR comes from a woman aged 40-49 years in good health and CMV-seropositive. What was sequenced was PBMCs. CDR3 region: CASSPGQGPYEQYF. CDR3 nucleotides: TGTGCCAGCAGTCCGGGACAGGGTCCCTACGAGCAGTACTTC.